The rows below give T cell receptor beta chains drawn from one sample of a study of T cells expressing NK-cell markers. TCRdb derives one entry per CDR3 protein from the 5' RACE reads, leaving out DNA. The sample yields over 350,000 distinct CDR3 sequences, of which the top ten take up about 10%. Sequencing was carried out using blood T cells: a sorted CD56 or NKG2C T cell subset, CD4+ or CD8+ T cells, or bulk PBMC T cells (not recorded which). The receptors here all came from a woman in her forties or fifties in good health. CDR3s include the opening cysteine and the closing phenylalanine or tryptophan. Each record gives: J gene, V gene, CDR3 protein.

j_gene: TRBJ1-2; v_gene: TRBV12-3/TRBV12-4; CDR3aa: CASSLNRGFGGYTF
j_gene: TRBJ2-7; v_gene: TRBV30; CDR3aa: CACLGLAGGEQYF
j_gene: TRBJ1-1; v_gene: TRBV5-6; CDR3aa: CASSPQDRATEAFF
j_gene: TRBJ2-3; v_gene: TRBV6-1; CDR3aa: CASSEAGSGRRGSQYF
j_gene: TRBJ2-2; v_gene: TRBV5-1; CDR3aa: CASSLRPDTGELFF
j_gene: TRBJ1-2; v_gene: TRBV10-3; CDR3aa: CAISESSQRYGYTF
j_gene: TRBJ2-3; v_gene: TRBV12-3/TRBV12-4; CDR3aa: CASSRDWGDTQYF
j_gene: TRBJ1-1; v_gene: TRBV20-1; CDR3aa: CSVDFKPKAFF
j_gene: TRBJ2-1; v_gene: TRBV7-8; CDR3aa: CASSLRAGTYNEQFF
j_gene: TRBJ2-3; v_gene: TRBV9; CDR3aa: CASSVVGMSTDTQYF
j_gene: TRBJ2-1; v_gene: TRBV7-8; CDR3aa: CASMVGVDNEQFF
j_gene: TRBJ2-7; v_gene: TRBV5-1; CDR3aa: CASKGTGQGIAEQYF
j_gene: TRBJ1-1; v_gene: TRBV29-1; CDR3aa: CSAHPREYTEAFF
j_gene: TRBJ1-2; v_gene: TRBV7-9; CDR3aa: CASNSGQGGYTF
j_gene: TRBJ2-2; v_gene: TRBV6-4; CDR3aa: CASSDSDGSDTGELFF
j_gene: TRBJ2-1; v_gene: TRBV11-3; CDR3aa: CASSSRGGPSSYNEQFF
j_gene: TRBJ2-3; v_gene: TRBV6-5; CDR3aa: CASSYSTPADTQYF
j_gene: TRBJ2-7; v_gene: TRBV7-9; CDR3aa: CASSFPLGSGRGGEQYF
j_gene: TRBJ2-3; v_gene: TRBV5-1; CDR3aa: CASSSPGTSGGRTDTQYF
j_gene: TRBJ2-5; v_gene: TRBV5-1; CDR3aa: CASSLEEVHETQYF
j_gene: TRBJ2-3; v_gene: TRBV11-3; CDR3aa: CASSQSGAQSDTQYF
j_gene: TRBJ2-1; v_gene: TRBV3-1; CDR3aa: CASRERGAGNEQFF
j_gene: TRBJ2-3; v_gene: TRBV6-4; CDR3aa: CASSDRDATDTQYF
j_gene: TRBJ2-1; v_gene: TRBV4-2; CDR3aa: CASSQAPLAGADNEQFF
j_gene: TRBJ2-3; v_gene: TRBV15; CDR3aa: CATGEASADTQYF
j_gene: TRBJ2-3; v_gene: TRBV7-9; CDR3aa: CASSALPTGFFTDTQYF
j_gene: TRBJ2-5; v_gene: TRBV5-1; CDR3aa: CASFLGQQRETQYF
j_gene: TRBJ1-1; v_gene: TRBV5-6; CDR3aa: CATGRQGWDTEAFF
j_gene: TRBJ2-3; v_gene: TRBV29-1; CDR3aa: CSVDGGLAGASTDTQYF
j_gene: TRBJ2-2; v_gene: TRBV6-5; CDR3aa: CASRLTTGSNTGELFF
j_gene: TRBJ2-5; v_gene: TRBV7-6; CDR3aa: CASSQHGQRQETQYF
j_gene: TRBJ1-3; v_gene: TRBV12-3/TRBV12-4; CDR3aa: CASRPTADSGNTIYF
j_gene: TRBJ1-1; v_gene: TRBV15; CDR3aa: CATSRGPGVSTEAFF
j_gene: TRBJ2-1; v_gene: TRBV20-1; CDR3aa: CSARWGLAGVGEQFF
j_gene: TRBJ2-3; v_gene: TRBV7-9; CDR3aa: CASSPLGGRAPDTQYF
j_gene: TRBJ2-3; v_gene: TRBV20-1; CDR3aa: CSARDLAGGDTDTQYF
j_gene: TRBJ1-3; v_gene: TRBV12-3/TRBV12-4; CDR3aa: CASSFITGEHSGNTIYF
j_gene: TRBJ2-1; v_gene: TRBV12-3/TRBV12-4; CDR3aa: CASRETGSGYNEQFF
j_gene: TRBJ1-2; v_gene: TRBV15; CDR3aa: CATSRAGANPGYTF
j_gene: TRBJ2-1; v_gene: TRBV29-1; CDR3aa: CSVEDLNAGSYNEQFF
j_gene: TRBJ2-7; v_gene: TRBV7-9; CDR3aa: CASSLVTSGSEQYF
j_gene: TRBJ2-5; v_gene: TRBV3-1; CDR3aa: CASSYNRGFSAKTQYF
j_gene: TRBJ1-2; v_gene: TRBV12-3/TRBV12-4; CDR3aa: CASSSRPGLRGYTF
j_gene: TRBJ1-5; v_gene: TRBV12-3/TRBV12-4; CDR3aa: CASSVYGASNQPQHF
j_gene: TRBJ1-4; v_gene: TRBV7-9; CDR3aa: CASSSRDRASEKLFF
j_gene: TRBJ2-3; v_gene: TRBV20-1; CDR3aa: CSARVASGARTDTQYF